The entry below describes one T cell receptor beta chain. Its target is not known. The entry originates in a study of beta chain features in type 1 diabetes. As for the study in general: The study found patients and healthy donors alike in age, gender and cell yields. Overall study findings and caveats: For Type 1 diabetes patients, all four CD4+ subsets carried TCRB CDR3s that were moderately but significantly shorter. Sequencing of cDNA might inflate the share of cells that strongly express TCR.

The CDR3 length is 17 residues. V trimming: 5 bases; J trimming: 0 bases; junction bases outside the gene matches: 16. Germline CDR1 is SQVTM and CDR2 is ANQGSEA. Every bit of the isolated RNA underwent reverse transcription, so sequencing read expressed TCRB transcripts. Sequencing of naive, central memory and regulatory T cell samples gave an average of roughly 3.4 million reads. Sequenced by immunoSEQ multiplex PCR; TCRdb stores in-frame clones only, minus some. Found here are over 600,000 clones, around 11% of them singletons; the top ten hold around 0.12%. This sequence was found in a man aged 30 to 45 with type 1 diabetes. The sequenced material came from naive CD4+ T cells from blood. V gene TRBV29-1 combines with J gene TRBJ2-7; 7 nucleotides line up with TRBD1. The CDR3, as DNA: TGCAGCGTTTTCTCATTACAGGGGCCAGGGGGCTCCTACGAGCAGTACTTC. Its translation: CSVFSLQGPGGSYEQYF.